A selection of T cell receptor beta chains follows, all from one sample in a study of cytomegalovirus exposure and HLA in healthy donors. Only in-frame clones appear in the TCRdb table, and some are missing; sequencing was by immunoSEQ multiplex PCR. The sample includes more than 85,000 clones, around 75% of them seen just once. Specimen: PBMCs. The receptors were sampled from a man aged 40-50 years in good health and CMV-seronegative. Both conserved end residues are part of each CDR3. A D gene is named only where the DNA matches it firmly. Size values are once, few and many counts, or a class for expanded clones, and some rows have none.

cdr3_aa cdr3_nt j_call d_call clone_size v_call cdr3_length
CASSEAWGRNTEAFF TGTGCCAGCAGTGAGGCCTGGGGCAGGAACACTGAAGCTTTCTTT TRBJ1-1 . . TRBV2 15
CASSQGGGNQPQHF TGTGCCAGCAGCCAAGGGGGAGGCAATCAGCCCCAGCATTTT TRBJ1-5 . . TRBV7-9 14
CASSTGGPFQETQYF TGCGCCAGCAGCACCGGAGGGCCTTTCCAAGAGACCCAGTACTTC TRBJ2-5 . . TRBV5-1 15
CAWSYGTGGNQPQHF TGTGCCTGGAGCTACGGGACAGGGGGAAACCAGCCCCAGCATTTT TRBJ1-5 TRBD1 . TRBV30 15
CASSPDRGLTDTQYF TGTGCCAGCAGCCCCGACAGGGGGCTCACAGATACGCAGTATTTT TRBJ2-3 TRBD1 few TRBV11-2 15
CASSRGQGAYEQFF TGTGCCAGCAGTAGGGGACAGGGGGCGTATGAGCAGTTCTTC TRBJ2-1 TRBD1 . TRBV6-5 14
CASSSRGGDEQYF TGTGCCAGCAGCTCCCGAGGCGGGGACGAGCAGTACTTC TRBJ2-7 . once TRBV7-3 13
CASSYQGTGNNEQYF TGTGCCAGCAGCTATCAAGGGACAGGGAACAACGAGCAGTACTTC TRBJ2-7 TRBD1 . TRBV11-2 15
CASSQDRPGGVYGYTF TGCGCCAGCAGCCAAGATAGGCCAGGGGGAGTCTATGGCTACACCTTC TRBJ1-2 TRBD1 . TRBV4-3 16
CASSGQTNTGELFF TGTGCCAGCAGTGGGCAGACAAACACTGGGGAGCTGTTTTTT TRBJ2-2 . . TRBV2 14
CASPLNGATDTQYF TGTGCCAGCCCCTTAAACGGAGCCACAGATACGCAGTATTTT TRBJ2-3 . . TRBV2 14
CASSGDRYEQYF TGTGCCAGCAGCGGCGACAGATACGAGCAGTACTTC TRBJ2-7 . . TRBV9 12
CSAGTGNSYEQYF TGCAGCGCGGGGACAGGGAACTCCTACGAGCAGTACTTC TRBJ2-7 TRBD1 . TRBV29-1 13
CASSTSQGPSGANVLTF TGTGCCAGTAGTACCTCACAGGGGCCTTCCGGGGCCAACGTCCTGACTTTC TRBJ2-6 TRBD1 . TRBV19 17
CASSVGGGGTSTDTQYF TGTGCCAGCAGCGTGGGAGGTGGCGGAACTAGCACAGATACGCAGTATTTT TRBJ2-3 . few TRBV9 17
CASSLAGNYGYTF TGCGCCAGCAGCTTGGCGGGGAACTATGGCTACACCTTC TRBJ1-2 . few TRBV5-1 13
CASSRGQEETQYF TGTGCCAGCTCTCGCGGACAGGAAGAGACCCAGTACTTC TRBJ2-5 TRBD1 . TRBV18 13
CASSHQGAYEQYF TGTGCCAGCAGTCATCAGGGGGCCTACGAGCAGTACTTC TRBJ2-7 TRBD1 once TRBV27 13
CAISRGGGASNEAFF TGTGCCATCAGCCGAGGCGGGGGCGCATCCAATGAAGCTTTCTTT TRBJ1-1 . once TRBV10-3 15
CASSVARAGGELFF TGTGCCAGCAGTGTAGCCAGGGCCGGCGGGGAGCTGTTTTTT TRBJ2-2 . . TRBV27 14
CASRLGIHGENTEAFF TGTGCCAGCAGACTCGGCATTCACGGAGAGAACACTGAAGCTTTCTTT TRBJ1-1 . . TRBV6-6 16
CASSSDRSRQPQHF TGTGCCAGCAGTTCGGACAGGTCGAGACAGCCCCAGCATTTT TRBJ1-5 TRBD1 few TRBV28 14
CASSSTAFREQFF TGTGCCAGCAGCTCCACCGCATTCCGGGAGCAGTTCTTC TRBJ2-1 . once TRBV7-8 13
CASSLLAETSTDTQYF TGTGCCAGCTCACTTCTAGCGGAGACTAGCACAGATACGCAGTATTTT TRBJ2-3 TRBD2 . TRBV18 16
CAGSPGIEYEQYF TGTGCCGGCAGCCCTGGCATCGAATACGAGCAGTACTTC TRBJ2-7 . . TRBV6-1 13
CASRTGITEAFF TGTGCCAGTAGGACAGGGATAACTGAAGCTTTCTTT TRBJ1-1 TRBD1 . TRBV19 12
CASSLGGAQETQYF TGTGCCAGCTCACTGGGCGGGGCACAAGAGACCCAGTACTTC TRBJ2-5 . . TRBV18 14
CASSTRDTSSYEQYF TGTGCCAGCAGCACCCGGGACACTAGCTCCTACGAGCAGTACTTC TRBJ2-7 . . TRBV9 15
CASSQTGEGNEKLFF TGCGCCAGCAGTCAGACGGGGGAGGGGAATGAAAAACTGTTTTTT TRBJ1-4 . once TRBV5-1 15
CASNGQAYEQYF TGTGCCAGCAACGGACAGGCCTACGAGCAGTACTTC TRBJ2-7 TRBD1 few TRBV28 12
CATSRVISGDTYEQYF TGTGCCACCAGCAGAGTAATTAGCGGGGACACCTACGAGCAGTACTTC TRBJ2-7 TRBD2 . TRBV15 16
CAWSPGGPLHF TGTGCCTGGTCTCCTGGGGGGCCCCTCCACTTT TRBJ1-6 . . TRBV30 11
CATSGQGARTDTQYF TGTGCCACCAGCGGACAGGGGGCGCGGACAGATACGCAGTATTTT TRBJ2-3 TRBD1 once TRBV2 15
CSVEKTPPDTEAFF TGCAGCGTTGAGAAAACCCCCCCGGACACTGAAGCTTTCTTT TRBJ1-1 . few TRBV29-1 14
CASSESAAGRETQYF TGTGCCAGCAGTGAATCCGCTGCGGGACGGGAGACCCAGTACTTC TRBJ2-5 . . TRBV25-1 15
CASSITGSLAKNIQYF TGTGCCAGTAGTATTACGGGAAGTTTAGCCAAAAACATTCAGTACTTC TRBJ2-4 . . TRBV19 16
CASSLGGLYEQYF TGCGCCAGCAGCTTGGGGGGACTCTACGAGCAGTACTTC TRBJ2-7 . . TRBV5-1 13
CASSPGGDEQFF TGCGCCAGCAGCCCCGGAGGTGATGAGCAGTTCTTC TRBJ2-1 . . TRBV4-1 12
CAWSVGGTTDTQYF TGTGCCTGGAGTGTTGGCGGGACCACAGATACGCAGTATTTT TRBJ2-3 . . TRBV30 14
CASSLVAAGGLDEQFF TGTGCCAGCAGCTTGGTTGCAGCGGGGGGCCTGGATGAGCAGTTCTTC TRBJ2-1 TRBD2 . TRBV11-2 16
CASSSLAGGETQYF TGTGCCAGCAGCTCACTAGCGGGGGGGGAGACCCAGTACTTC TRBJ2-5 TRBD2 . TRBV5-4 14
CASRRKESSYNSPLHF TGTGCCAGCAGAAGGAAGGAGAGCTCCTATAATTCACCCCTCCACTTT TRBJ1-6 . once TRBV25-1 16